The rows below give T cell receptor beta chains drawn from one sample of a study of PD-1 blockade in mismatch repair-deficient tumors. Assay: immunoSEQ multiplex PCR; the TCRdb copy retains only in-frame clones and omits some. The profile shows around 120,000 clones, about 85% of them singletons. Sequencing used peripheral blood, obtained 44 weeks after starting pembrolizumab. The receptors were gathered from an adult with mismatch repair-deficient cancer. The CDR3 runs from the conserved cysteine through the conserved F or W. The D gene is left open where the match is weak. Where a row states a size, it is once, few, many or the class of an expanded clone; other rows omit it.

clone_size | j_call | v_call | d_call | cdr3_aa | cdr3_nt
- | TRBJ1-2 | TRBV6-1 | TRBD1 | CASSEAHGTGGGYGYTF | TGTGCCAGCAGTGAAGCCCACGGGACAGGGGGAGGCTATGGCTACACCTTC
- | TRBJ2-7 | TRBV6-6 | TRBD1 | CASSYSTPGQGAEQYF | TGTGCCAGCAGTTACTCGACACCGGGACAGGGGGCCGAGCAGTACTTC
once | TRBJ2-7 | TRBV2 | TRBD2 | CASSELGLAEAYEQYF | TGTGCCAGCAGTGAACTTGGACTAGCGGAAGCCTACGAGCAGTACTTC
- | TRBJ2-3 | TRBV29-1 | TRBD2 | CSVEGSGRATDTQYF | TGCAGCGTTGAAGGGAGCGGGAGGGCTACAGATACGCAGTATTTT
- | TRBJ2-1 | TRBV4-3 | TRBD1 | CASSQEGTGGYNEQFF | TGCGCCAGCAGCCAAGAAGGGACAGGGGGCTACAATGAGCAGTTCTTC
- | TRBJ2-7 | TRBV6-5 | - | CASSYSPESYEQYF | TGTGCCAGCTCGTACTCCCCGGAGTCCTACGAGCAGTACTTC
- | TRBJ1-1 | TRBV7-9 | - | CASSSKRDLRAFF | TGTGCCAGCAGCTCGAAGCGGGACCTACGGGCTTTCTTT
- | TRBJ2-1 | TRBV6-6 | - | CASSLEATYNEQFF | TGTGCCAGCAGTCTGGAAGCCACCTACAATGAGCAGTTCTTC
- | TRBJ2-7 | TRBV29-1 | TRBD2 | CSVETGGTSGTHEQYF | TGCAGCGTTGAAACGGGTGGGACTAGCGGGACTCACGAGCAGTACTTC
- | TRBJ2-2 | TRBV7-9 | - | CASSFLRGLGTGELFF | TGTGCCAGCAGCTTCCTTCGAGGGCTGGGGACCGGGGAGCTGTTTTTT
- | TRBJ1-3 | TRBV10-3 | - | CAISVIGGPGNTIYF | TGTGCCATCAGTGTCATTGGGGGCCCTGGAAACACCATATATTTT
once | TRBJ1-1 | TRBV4-3 | - | CASSQVGSSRGYTEAFF | TGCGCCAGCAGCCAAGTGGGGTCCAGCCGGGGGTACACTGAAGCTTTCTTT
- | TRBJ1-5 | TRBV7-2 | - | CASSLDRGINQPQHF | TGTGCCAGCAGCTTAGACCGAGGGATCAATCAGCCCCAGCATTTT
- | TRBJ1-2 | TRBV7-2 | TRBD1 | CASTPQGGGYGYTF | TGTGCCAGCACCCCTCAAGGGGGCGGCTATGGCTACACCTTC
- | TRBJ2-7 | TRBV19 | TRBD2 | CASSPYGGALIIYEQYF | TGTGCCAGTAGCCCCTACGGGGGGGCGCTTATCATATACGAGCAGTACTTC
- | TRBJ2-3 | TRBV27 | TRBD2 | CASSLLYGTSEADTQYF | TGTGCCAGCAGCTTGCTATATGGGACTAGCGAGGCGGATACGCAGTATTTT
- | TRBJ2-1 | TRBV30 | TRBD2 | CAWRGGYEQFF | TGTGCCTGGAGGGGGGGGTATGAGCAGTTCTTC
- | TRBJ2-4 | TRBV11-3 | - | CASSLSKNIQYF | TGTGCCAGCAGCTTGAGCAAAAACATTCAGTACTTC
- | TRBJ1-5 | TRBV4-1 | - | CASSQEGKGEGNQPQHF | TGCGCCAGCAGCCAAGAGGGAAAGGGAGAGGGCAATCAGCCCCAGCATTTT